This TCR beta chain comes out of a study of identical twins (dated by TCRdb to about 2016). As for the study more broadly: TCR alpha and beta repertoires from monozygotic twins, unrelated adults of various ages and cord blood were deep-sequenced to test whether fetal clonotypes persist. Replicate twin experiments were performed at different times using different library preparation protocols to rule out contamination. Points the paper makes about the study in general: Zero-insertion analyses could be partly confounded by invariant T cells such as MAIT and iNKT, though diverse VJ usage argued against such confounding for most clonotypes. Compared with coincidental sharing between unrelated individuals, out-of-frame TCR alpha sequences shared between twins showed an excess of sequences with low generation probability. Because the same donors could not be followed over many years, the conclusions depended on cross-sectional statistical analysis. Recombination models systematically underestimated out-of-frame TCR alpha sharing in monozygotic twins but agreed with sharing between unrelated individuals. The excess sharing between twins in beta out-of-frame sequences was weaker because fewer shared sequences reduced the signal-to-noise ratio. Fewer insertions were carried by abundant cord blood beta clonotypes; a weaker similar trend was observed in young adult naive repertoires, while no such trend was observed in memory repertoires.

About this clonotype itself: The antigen it binds to is not known. No much larger clone is present one base from it, and per-base qualities are unavailable.

As encoded in the germline V gene (reference sequence), CDR1 is SGHNT while CDR2 is YYREEE. V has 0 bases trimmed and J has 5 bases trimmed; junction bases matching no gene number 4. CDR3 length: 14 amino acids, cysteine to phenylalanine. The read is trimmed to its CDR3 DNA, 42 bases read in frame from base 1. The protocol used for the library was 5' RACE. The instrument was an Illumina HiSeq 2000. A universal primer binding site was introduced by template switching, and a unique molecular identifier was present in the final cDNA, enabling accurate counting of TCR cDNA molecules. Specific primers in the conserved constant-segment region were used to synthesize first-strand cDNA for the TCR alpha and beta chains. Each cDNA library was double barcoded, with a SMART-Mk sample barcode plus Illumina barcodes, to control for contamination. TruSeq adapter sequences and Illumina sample barcodes were added in two successive PCR steps. The Illumina HiSeq platform was used with custom primers to sequence TCR alpha and beta cDNA libraries. The study's own analysis went as follows. MiGEC was used to process raw reads and extract unique molecular identifiers, and MiXCR was used to find CDR3 positions. For each individual, recombination models were inferred using an EM algorithm with the repgenHMM and IGoR tools. The analysis of shared clonotypes was done with the tcR package in R, with sharing normalized by the product of cloneset sizes. Out-of-frame nonproductive sequences were analyzed to study raw recombination free of thymic and clonal selection effects. Starting from the raw public reads, TCRdb applied fastp trimming at Q25, assembled clones with MiXCR and retained in-frame beta chains. All rows with the same CDR3 protein become a single entry with the most common DNA and genes. These V and J calls derive from TCRdb rather than the authors' analysis. The sample profile shows under 1 million distinct CDR3 sequences; 9% to 15% of them were found once. Jointly, the top ten make up around 1.6% of the sample.

Every donor in the study was a healthy Caucasian. The twin cohort comprised three pairs of female monozygotic twins, all aged roughly 18 to 30 years. Peripheral blood mononuclear cells were the source from which RNA for the TCR libraries was isolated. The sample was also reused in another study, on yellow fever vaccine responses in identical twins. As the second study states: The T cell response to vaccination in identical twins was reported by the authors to appear partly convergent and partly personalized. The study precisely tracked vaccine-responding T cell clones in identical twins.

The sample taken for sequencing was PBMCs. The chain employs TRBV5-4 and TRBJ2-7; TRBD1 fits 8 bases in the junction. The clonotype comes from a woman aged 18-29 years in good health. The nucleotides read TGTGCCAGCAGCTTGGTTGCAGGGGGCGACGAGCAGTACTTC. This is translated as CASSLVAGGDEQYF. The variable domain in full, with residues beyond the CDR3 obtained from the reference TRBV5-4 and TRBJ2-7 genes, is ETGVTQSPTHLIKTRGQQVTLRCSSQSGHNTVSWYQQALGQGPQFIFQYYREEENGRGNFPPRFSGLQFPNYSSELNVNALELDDSALYLCASSLVAGGDEQYFGPGTRLTVT.